This passage covers 20 T cell receptor beta chains from one sample sequenced in a study of tumor and adjacent non-tumor tissue in lung cancer. TCRbeta libraries were built with three rounds of nested PCR, modified from ARM-PCR. TCRdb reprocessed the multiplex PCR reads with MiXCR, giving one entry per CDR3 protein. The repertoire holds some 74,000 distinct CDR3 sequences, with approximately 77% as singletons. This sample's RNA came from whole unsorted tissue. The source material was lung tumor tissue. These receptors originate from a woman aged 40 to 50 with non-small cell lung cancer.

Comments on this clonotype: The germline gene is not matched at one end of the junction; a read error may be the cause. V gene TRBV11-3 combines with J gene TRBJ2-5; D is unclear. The CDR3 is 14 amino acids. Germline V gene sequence: CDR1 SGHNT, CDR2 YENEEA. The CDR3 region is CTSSESGVVETQYF. The CDR3 DNA is TGTACCAGCTCCGAAAGTGGGGTCGTAGAGACCCAGTACTTC. The full variable domain, completed using reference TRBV11-3 and TRBJ2-5, is EAGVVQSPRYKIIEKKQPVAFWCNPISGHNTLYWYLQNLGQGPELLIRYENEEAVDDSQLPKDRFSAERLKGVDSTLKIQPAELGDSAVYLCTSSESGVVETQYFGPGTRLLVL.

This clonotype was detected only once. V is TRBV6-5 and J is TRBJ2-2, with TRBD2 identical over 8 bases. CDR3 length: 16 amino acids. The germline gives CDR1 MNHEY, CDR2 SVGAGI. Trimming took 0 bases from V and 10 from J; bases not matched to a gene: 10. This CDR3 is CASSYSLGGRSTELFF. The CDR3 coding sequence is TGTGCCAGCAGTTACTCTCTCGGCGGGAGGTCCACGGAGCTGTTTTTT.

Ten or more counts support this clonotype. The V and J genes are TRBV30 and TRBJ2-7, with TRBD2 matching 7 bases. The CDR3 is 18 residues long. Looked up from germline, CDR1 is GTSNPN and CDR2 is SVGIG (reference sequence). V gave up 5 bases and J gave up 1 base; unmatched junction bases: 20. CDR3 nucleotide sequence: TGTGCCTGGCGCTCTTACCGCCGGGCTAGCGGCAAATCCTACGAGCAGTACTTC. Protein: CAWRSYRRASGKSYEQYF. The full variable domain, its missing parts supplied by reference TRBV30 and TRBJ2-7, is SQTIHQWPATLVQPVGSPLSLECTVEGTSNPNLYWYRQAAGRGLQLLFYSVGIGQISSEVPQNLSASRPQDRQFILSSKKLLLSDSGFYLCAWRSYRRASGKSYEQYFGPGTRLTVT.

About this clonotype: A read error may produce the germline difference seen at one junction end. The J gene is TRBJ2-3, the V gene TRBV10-2; D is unclear. From germline, CDR1 is WSHSY and CDR2 SAAADI. The CDR3 contains 16 residues. For the CDR3, the DNA is TGCGCCAGCAGATTGACGCCTGGCGACCTCACAGATACACAGTATTTT. Residues: CASRLTPGDLTDTQYF.

This clonotype is deemed medium-sized. This rearrangement joins TRBV29-1 to TRBJ2-5, with 8 bases aligning to TRBD1. Looked up from germline, CDR1 is SQVTM and CDR2 is ANQGSEA. The trim removed 6 bases at V and 4 bases at J, leaving 4 bases unmatched. The CDR3 runs to 12 residues. CDR3 region: CSVAGQGETQYF. In DNA, the CDR3 is TGCAGCGTGGCCGGACAGGGAGAGACCCAGTACTTC.

As concerns this clonotype: At one end, the junction sequence differs from germline, possibly due to a read error. The rearrangement links TRBV6-1 to TRBJ2-1; 7 nucleotides line up with TRBD2. The germline V gene has CDR1 MNHNS and CDR2 SASEGT. The length of the CDR3 is 14 residues. The CDR3 loop is CVSSEAREYNEQFF. The CDR3 DNA sequence: TGTGTCAGCAGTGAGGCGCGGGAGTACAATGAGCAGTTCTTC.

This clonotype occurred once. The CDR3 does not close with the conserved phenylalanine or tryptophan, likely indicating a read error. Here the CDR3 reads CSIEIFVGMQGYTL. CDR3 DNA: TGCAGCATTGAAATATTTGTCGGTATGCAGGGCTACACCCTC. The chain combines TRBV29-1 with TRBJ1-2; D is unresolved. CDR3 length equals 14 residues. The germline V gene encodes CDR1 SQVTM and CDR2 ANQGSEA.

The J gene is TRBJ2-7, the V gene TRBV6-5; TRBD1 aligns across 7 bases. The DNA end is more similar to TRBJ1-2, so the J call may be wrong. The CDR3 consists of 15 residues. In germline, CDR1 is MNHEY, CDR2 SVGAGI. The CDR3, as DNA: TGTGCCAGCAGTCGTGATCCGGGACAGCATGCAGGATACACCTTC. The encoded protein is CASSRDPGQHAGYTF.

Points on this clonotype: The junction differs from germline at one of its ends, possibly a read error. The rearrangement uses TRBV5-6 and TRBJ2-7; the match to TRBD1 covers 7 bases. CDR3 length: 17 residues. Looked up from germline, CDR1 is SGHDT and CDR2 is YYEEEE. The CDR3 coding sequence is TGTGCCAGCAGATTGGGCCTCCCGACAGGGCAATTAGACGAGCAGTACTTC. As protein: CASRLGLPTGQLDEQYF.

This chain uses TRBV4-1 with TRBJ1-2, with 7 bases lining up with TRBD1. CDR1 is MGHRA and CDR2 is YSYEKL in the germline V gene. The CDR3 runs to 17 residues. CDR3 protein: CVCSQQGGVAGSYGYTF. CDR3 DNA: TGCGTCTGCAGCCAGCAAGGGGGCGTCGCTGGTAGTTATGGCTACACCTTC.

For this clonotype: With a much larger clone just one base away, this may be a read error. The V and J genes are TRBV12-3 or TRBV12-4 and TRBJ1-6, with 10 bases lining up with TRBD1. This CDR3 comprises 14 residues. CDR3 DNA: TGTACCAGCAGAGCCGGACAGGGGGGTTCACCCCTCCACTTT. Protein sequence: CTSRAGQGGSPLHF.

With regard to this clonotype: An end of the junction differs from the germline gene, which may be a read error. The chain couples TRBV11-2 to TRBJ1-4; D is perhaps TRBD1 (5 bases). CDR3 length: 13 residues. The germline gives CDR1 SGHAT, CDR2 FQNNGV. CDR3: CASSLGSLGTPSF. The CDR3 DNA reads as TGTGCCAGCAGCTTGGGGAGCCTAGGGACGCCCAGTTTT.

This clonotype was recorded at least ten times. The chain couples TRBV28 to TRBJ2-1, with TRBD1 matching 12 bases. V lost 2 bases, J lost 7 bases, and 3 bases stayed unmatched. From germline, CDR1 is MDHEN and CDR2 SYDVKM. This CDR3 comprises 15 residues. The CDR3 is CASSLGTGGKNEQFF. The CDR3 region has the DNA TGTGCCAGCAGTTTAGGGACAGGGGGCAAAAATGAGCAGTTCTTC.

As regards this clonotype: One end of the junction does not line up with germline, which may come from a read error. The V call is TRBV6-5, the J call TRBJ1-2, with 7 bases fitting TRBD1. The CDR3 is made up of 13 amino acids. Germline CDR1 reads MNHEY; CDR2 reads SVGAGI. Written as DNA, the CDR3 is TGTGCCAGTAGTTACCAGGGGGGGGGTGGCTACACCTTC. The encoded protein is CASSYQGGGGYTF.

Regarding this clonotype: One end of the junction fails to match germline, which may point to a read error. The chain recombines TRBV11-2 with TRBJ2-1, with 9 bases that match TRBD2. The CDR3 length is 15 residues. CDR1 and CDR2 from the germline V gene are SGHAT and FQNNGV. CDR3 DNA: TGTGCAAGCAGCTTAGATTCCAGCGGGGGGATTGAGCAGTTGTTC. It codes for CASSLDSSGGIEQLF.

As concerns this clonotype: A read error may produce the germline difference seen at one junction end. The rearrangement joins TRBV6-1 to TRBJ2-4; D perhaps matches TRBD2 (5 bases). The germline CDR1 and CDR2 sequences are MNHNS and SASEGT. The length of the CDR3 is 15 residues. In nucleotides, the CDR3 is TGTGCCAGCAGTGCGTATGGCTGGACTGCTGGCATTCATTACTTC. Amino acid sequence: CASSAYGWTAGIHYF.

A remark on this clonotype: No conserved phenylalanine or tryptophan is present at the end of the CDR3, so a read error is the likely explanation. The J gene is TRBJ2-5, the V gene TRBV11-2; D is perhaps TRBD1 or TRBD2 (5 bases each). This CDR3 is 15 amino acids long. Trimming pared 5 bases from V and 5 bases from J, leaving 18 bases between. Germline V gene data show CDR1 as SGHAT and CDR2 as FQNNGV. The CDR3: CASSLATGAGETQYS. CDR3 DNA sequence: TGTGCCAGCAGCCTAGCCACCGGAGCAGGGGAGACCCAGTACTCC.

Turning to this clonotype: Compared with germline, one end of the junction differs, possibly owing to a read error. V and J are TRBV4-1 and TRBJ2-1; D could derive from TRBD1 or TRBD2 (5 bases each). The germline gives CDR1 MGHRA, CDR2 YSYEKL. The CDR3 consists of 12 residues. In DNA form, the CDR3 reads TGCGCCAACAGCCAGAGGGACCACCCGCAGTTTTTC. Its protein is CANSQRDHPQFF.

This clonotype was observed a single time. This likely comes from a read error, as the CDR3 has no conserved phenylalanine or tryptophan at its end. V usage is TRBV6-6 and J usage is TRBJ1-1, with 7 bases that match TRBD1. The CDR3 runs to 12 residues. Germline values: CDR1 MNHNY, CDR2 SVGAGI (reference sequence). V lost 9 bases and J lost 9; bases outside the gene matches: 10. Written as DNA, the CDR3 is TGTGCCAGTAAGACAGGGAAATCCCAAGCTTTCTTA. The encoded protein is CASKTGKSQAFL.

In this sample, this clonotype turned up a few times. At one end, the junction sequence differs from germline, possibly due to a read error. This chain links TRBV28 with TRBJ2-7, with 7 nucleotides matching TRBD2. CDR1 and CDR2 (germline): MDHEN, SYDVKM. The CDR3 length is 16 residues. CDR3 protein: CVSTSAGTAGRDEQYF. In nucleotides, the CDR3 is TGTGTCAGCACATCAGCGGGAACTGCTGGCCGCGATGAGCAGTATTTC.